Below are 2 T cell receptor beta chains sequenced from a single sample in a study of T cells in tuberculosis. Profiled with immunoSEQ multiplex PCR; TCRdb holds only in-frame clones, not every one. The repertoire holds about 41,000 clones, with 95% as singletons. Sequenced sample: PBMCs. The receptor source for this set is a donor between 10 and 29 years old with latent tuberculosis or without tuberculosis infection.

J is TRBJ1-2 and V is TRBV6-5; 10 nucleotides match TRBD1. Germline-derived CDR1 and CDR2 are MNHEY and SVGAGI. The CDR3 covers 15 residues. Germline trimming cut 4 bases from V and 6 bases from J; bases unmatched to any gene: 8. The DNA of the CDR3 is TGTGCCAGCAGTTCCCAACTGACAGGGGGCAATGGCTACACCTTC. Its translation: CASSSQLTGGNGYTF.

The chain carries TRBV18 and TRBJ1-1; 10 positions match TRBD1. Germline values: CDR1 KGHSH, CDR2 LQKENI. Trimming took 3 bases from V and 4 from J; bases not matched to a gene: 5. This CDR3 contains 15 residues. The CDR3: CASSPPDRGITEAFF. DNA for the CDR3: TGTGCCAGCTCACCTCCGGACAGGGGGATCACTGAAGCTTTCTTT.